This TCR beta chain was identified during a study of human T cells and chemical hapten exposure (dated by TCRdb to about 2021). Concerning the study at large: For sensitization, 2% DPC in acetone was applied to a 2 cm by 2 cm area of upper inner arm skin. Patient blood was sampled pre-sensitization (week 0) and at 2, 6 and about 24 weeks after DPC sensitization. In alopecia patients, the study followed how the peripheral blood TCR repertoire changed in vivo over primary and secondary sensitization to diphenylcyclopropenone (DPC), a hapten. Weekly therapeutic DPC doses were additionally applied to the scalp of patients throughout the roughly 23-week study period. Blood for TCR sequencing was provided by twenty-nine alopecia patients at one to four time points (pre-sensitization, 2, 6 and 24 weeks). Most of the patients in the cohort were female, and the cohort covered alopecia areata with under or over 50% scalp involvement, alopecia totalis and alopecia universalis. Patch testing on the upper back used Finn chambers containing 0.01% DPC, with scoring done after 6 days according to International Contact Dermatitis Research Group standards. The libraries were sequenced as a pool, and the TCR yield per sample differed mostly because of small variations in library volumes within the pool. What the study reported, not specific to this receptor: Expanded TCRs formed significantly more large CDR3 similarity clusters than pre-sensitization or healthy control sets, consistent with antigen-driven responses. Because all patients had alopecia, a presumed autoimmune disease, the immune response of the patients might differ from that of healthy individuals. After repeated subsampling, the strength of the expansion versus patch-test correlation and the threshold at which it became significant changed. Patch test score was positively correlated with the number of PT1 expanded TCRs, with significance at thresholds 8, 16 and 32 but not at 4. DPC sensitization did not change the number of TCRs with a frequency above 1 in 1000, and there was no evidence of changes in global repertoire structure.

What this sample's time point label stands for: pre-sensitization, week 0. This sample's treatment or condition label indicates: therapeutic diphenylcyclopropenone sensitization with weekly scalp DPC. Blood at each patch-test visit was drawn before the patch test was applied. Eligible patients were aged 18 to 70, diagnosed with alopecia, deemed suitable for DPC therapy, and excluded if pregnant. Unfractionated whole blood was collected in Tempus Blood RNA tubes, and total RNA was extracted from that blood. Library method: RACE. The instrument given in TCRdb is NextSeq 500. During library preparation, unique molecular identifiers were attached to individual cDNA molecules so that TCRs could be counted in a quantitative, reproducible way. From each blood RNA sample, both TCR alpha and TCR beta chains were sequenced. The original methods were these. The median number of TCRs per sample was some 100,000, ranging from 23,224 to 690,600. V, J and CDR3 annotation of the TCR reads was carried out using the Decombinator software suite. To make PS versus PT1 abundance plots, every sample was subsampled to the same number of TCRs (28,000). Expanded TCRs were defined as absent before sensitization and observed at least eight times at the 2-week time point. TCRdb reprocessing: public reads trimmed at Q25 with fastp, clones called with MiXCR, in-frame beta chains kept. Rows are combined by CDR3 protein, so each entry shows the most common genes and DNA. The V and J calls follow TCRdb's processing rather than the paper's. This sample lists 80,000 to 100,000 distinct CDR3 sequences; more than 10% were detected once. The ten largest account for under 4% of the sample.

In its sample, this clonotype was seen a few times. No antigen is known for it. No clone much larger than this one lies a single base away; base qualities are absent. This receptor was obtained from a woman in her sixties or seventies with alopecia areata. Some clones in this sample may be carry-over from other donors' samples. The specimen was whole blood, collected in connection with sensitization to the hapten diphenylcyclopropenone (DPC).

The nucleotides read TGTGCCAGCAGCTTACTAGGTCTCCTCGGGGCCGGGGAGCTGTTTTTT. This translates into CASSLLGLLGAGELFF. Recombination linked TRBV7-2 to TRBJ2-2; the best D guess is TRBD2, with 5 bases matching. V and J are truncated by 2 bases and 6 bases respectively, leaving an intervening sequence of 16 bases. From the cysteine through the phenylalanine, the CDR3 covers 16 amino acids. Of the read, only the CDR3 DNA is kept; its 48 bases are in frame from base 1. CDR1 is given as SGHTA and CDR2 as FQGNSA, both from the germline V gene.